Listed below are T cell receptor beta chains from one sample, sequenced in a study of OX40 agonist ivuxolimab in advanced cancers. Sequencing used immunoSEQ multiplex PCR; TCRdb keeps in-frame clones, though not all of them. There are about 44,000 clones in the sample; roughly 94% occur only once, and roughly 9.6% lies in the top ten. Sequences were derived from CD4+ or CD8+ T cells sorted from blood, sampled in a trial of the OX40 agonist ivuxolimab. Every receptor here comes from an adult with an advanced solid tumor such as melanoma, head and neck, liver or kidney cancer. Each CDR3 is given with its conserved first and last residue. The order of the fields is J gene, D gene, V gene, CDR3 DNA, CDR3 protein. A D gene is named only where the DNA matches it firmly.

J gene: TRBJ2-1
D gene: TRBD2
V gene: TRBV6-1
CDR3 DNA: TGTGCCAGCAGTGACTTCGGGAGGGACGCCTACAATGAGCAGTTCTTC
CDR3 protein: CASSDFGRDAYNEQFF

J gene: TRBJ1-1
D gene: NA
V gene: TRBV13
CDR3 DNA: TGTGCCAGCAGCTCCGGGGGTACTGAAGCTTTCTTT
CDR3 protein: CASSSGGTEAFF

J gene: TRBJ1-2
D gene: NA
V gene: TRBV9
CDR3 DNA: TGTGCCAGCAGCGTAGCTAGCGGGGAATTGGACTATGGCTACACCTTC
CDR3 protein: CASSVASGELDYGYTF

J gene: TRBJ2-5
D gene: TRBD1
V gene: TRBV5-4
CDR3 DNA: TGTGCCAGCAGCTTGTGGCCGGGACAGAAGTACCAAGAGACCCAGTACTTC
CDR3 protein: CASSLWPGQKYQETQYF

J gene: TRBJ2-1
D gene: NA
V gene: TRBV7-9
CDR3 DNA: TGTGCCAGCAGACGGACCGGAAATGAGCAGTTCTTC
CDR3 protein: CASRRTGNEQFF

J gene: TRBJ2-1
D gene: TRBD2
V gene: TRBV4-2
CDR3 DNA: TGTGCCAGCAGCCCATATAGGACTAGCGGGTACAATGAGCAGTTCTTC
CDR3 protein: CASSPYRTSGYNEQFF

J gene: TRBJ2-7
D gene: TRBD2
V gene: TRBV19
CDR3 DNA: TGTGCCAGTAGTATGAGAACTAGCGGGTACTACGAGCAGTACTTC
CDR3 protein: CASSMRTSGYYEQYF

J gene: TRBJ1-1
D gene: NA
V gene: TRBV11-3
CDR3 DNA: TGTGCCAGCAGTATAGGGGACACTGAAGCTTTCTTT
CDR3 protein: CASSIGDTEAFF

J gene: TRBJ2-7
D gene: TRBD2
V gene: TRBV28
CDR3 DNA: TGTGCCAGCAGTTTAGTTCCCCTCTGGCGGGAGAGCGAGCAGTACTTC
CDR3 protein: CASSLVPLWRESEQYF

J gene: TRBJ2-1
D gene: NA
V gene: TRBV14
CDR3 DNA: TGTGCCAGCACCTGGGGGGGCCTCAACCTCGAGCAGTTCTTC
CDR3 protein: CASTWGGLNLEQFF

J gene: TRBJ2-7
D gene: NA
V gene: TRBV25-1
CDR3 DNA: TGTGCCAGCAGCCCGGGACTCTCCTACGAGCAGTACTTC
CDR3 protein: CASSPGLSYEQYF

J gene: TRBJ2-1
D gene: TRBD2
V gene: TRBV30
CDR3 DNA: TGTGCCTGGAGTGTAGCGGGAGATGAGCAGTTCTTC
CDR3 protein: CAWSVAGDEQFF

J gene: TRBJ2-1
D gene: TRBD1
V gene: TRBV2
CDR3 DNA: TGTGCCAGCAGAGAGACAGGGGGCGCATACAATGAGCAGTTCTTC
CDR3 protein: CASRETGGAYNEQFF

J gene: TRBJ2-3
D gene: NA
V gene: TRBV19
CDR3 DNA: TGTGCCTCAGGAGAGGGCCCAGATACGCAGTATTTT
CDR3 protein: CASGEGPDTQYF

J gene: TRBJ2-2
D gene: TRBD1
V gene: TRBV10-3
CDR3 DNA: TGTGCCATCAGTGAGTCAGGGACAGGCCGGACCGGGGAGCTGTTTTTT
CDR3 protein: CAISESGTGRTGELFF